A selection of T cell receptor beta chains follows, all from one sample in a study of CD8 T cells in ankylosing spondylitis. One entry per CDR3 protein, called by TCRdb with MiXCR from the 5' RACE reads. This table has around 770,000 distinct CDR3 sequences, roughly 10% appearing once. The sample taken for sequencing was blood, either unsorted or a sorted T cell fraction (not recorded which). The receptors come from a male donor with ankylosing spondylitis. Each CDR3 is given with its conserved first and last residue. The order of the fields is J gene, clone size, D gene, V gene, CDR3 DNA, CDR3 protein. D genes are given only for firm matches. Clone size is given for some rows only: seen once, a few or many times, or a class if the clone is expanded.

j_gene: TRBJ1-1
abundance: many
d_gene: -
v_gene: TRBV29-1
CDR3nt: TGCAGCGCTCTTCGGGAGACTGAAGCTTTCTTT
CDR3aa: CSALRETEAFF

j_gene: TRBJ1-1
abundance: -
d_gene: -
v_gene: TRBV20-1
CDR3nt: TGCAGTGCCCTTGGGCGGGGCGAGGGCACTGAAGCTTTCTTT
CDR3aa: CSALGRGEGTEAFF

j_gene: TRBJ2-1
abundance: many
d_gene: -
v_gene: TRBV7-2
CDR3nt: TGTGCCAGCAGCAAGGGGCCGGCTCCTACCTACAATGAGCAGTTCTTC
CDR3aa: CASSKGPAPTYNEQFF

j_gene: TRBJ2-7
abundance: -
d_gene: -
v_gene: TRBV18
CDR3nt: TGTGCCAGCTCATCAGCCGTGGAGGACGAGCAGTACTTC
CDR3aa: CASSSAVEDEQYF

j_gene: TRBJ2-2
abundance: -
d_gene: -
v_gene: TRBV12-3/TRBV12-4
CDR3nt: TGTGCCAGCAGTTCCGGGAGCGGCACCGGGGAGCTGTTTTTT
CDR3aa: CASSSGSGTGELFF

j_gene: TRBJ1-4
abundance: few
d_gene: -
v_gene: TRBV7-2
CDR3nt: TGTGCCAGCAGCTTTGGGGGGTCGGGTGAAAAACTGTTTTTT
CDR3aa: CASSFGGSGEKLFF

j_gene: TRBJ2-5
abundance: many
d_gene: TRBD1
v_gene: TRBV29-1
CDR3nt: TGCAGCGTCGTAGGGGACAGCGAAAAGAATAATCAAGAGACCCAGTACTTC
CDR3aa: CSVVGDSEKNNQETQYF

j_gene: TRBJ1-1
abundance: -
d_gene: -
v_gene: TRBV27
CDR3nt: TGTGCCAGCAGTTTATTAGGTAGACTTGAAGCTTTCTTT
CDR3aa: CASSLLGRLEAFF

j_gene: TRBJ2-7
abundance: -
d_gene: -
v_gene: TRBV2
CDR3nt: TGTGCCAGCAGTGACCCGGTCTCCGAGCAGTACTTC
CDR3aa: CASSDPVSEQYF

j_gene: TRBJ1-1
abundance: -
d_gene: -
v_gene: TRBV20-1
CDR3nt: TGCAGTGCTAGCTCCAGGGGACTCGGGAGCACTGAAGCTTTCTTT
CDR3aa: CSASSRGLGSTEAFF